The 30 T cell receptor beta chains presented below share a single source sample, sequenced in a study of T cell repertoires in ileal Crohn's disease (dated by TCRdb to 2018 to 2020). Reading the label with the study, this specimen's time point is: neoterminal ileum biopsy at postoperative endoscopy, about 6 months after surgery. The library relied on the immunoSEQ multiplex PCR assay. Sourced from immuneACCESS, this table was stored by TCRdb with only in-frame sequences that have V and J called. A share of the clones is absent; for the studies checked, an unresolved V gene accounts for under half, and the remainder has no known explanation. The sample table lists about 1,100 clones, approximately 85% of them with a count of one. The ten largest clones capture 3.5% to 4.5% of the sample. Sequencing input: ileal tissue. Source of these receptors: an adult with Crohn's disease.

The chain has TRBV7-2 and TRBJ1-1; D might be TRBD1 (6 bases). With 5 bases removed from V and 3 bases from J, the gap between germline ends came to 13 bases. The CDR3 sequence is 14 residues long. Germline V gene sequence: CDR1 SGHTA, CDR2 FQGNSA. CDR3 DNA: TGTGCCAGCAGCCCGACAGGATATTACACTGAAGCTTTCTTT. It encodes CASSPTGYYTEAFF.

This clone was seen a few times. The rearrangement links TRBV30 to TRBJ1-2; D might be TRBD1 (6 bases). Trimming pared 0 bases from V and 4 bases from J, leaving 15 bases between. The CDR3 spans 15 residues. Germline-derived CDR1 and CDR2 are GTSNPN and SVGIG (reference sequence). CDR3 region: CAWSVLDRHFYGYTF. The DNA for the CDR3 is TGTGCCTGGAGTGTATTGGACAGACACTTCTATGGCTACACCTTC.

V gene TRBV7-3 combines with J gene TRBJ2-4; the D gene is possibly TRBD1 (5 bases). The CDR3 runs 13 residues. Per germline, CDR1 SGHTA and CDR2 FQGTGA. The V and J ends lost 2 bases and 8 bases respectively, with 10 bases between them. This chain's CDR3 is CASSLSGFDIQYF. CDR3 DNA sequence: TGTGCCAGCAGCTTATCAGGGTTTGACATTCAGTACTTC.

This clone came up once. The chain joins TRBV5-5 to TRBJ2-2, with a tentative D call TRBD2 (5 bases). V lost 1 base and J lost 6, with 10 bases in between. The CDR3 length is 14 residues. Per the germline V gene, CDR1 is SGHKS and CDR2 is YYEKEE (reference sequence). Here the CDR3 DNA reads TGTGCCAGCAGCTTGACCGGGGATCCCGGGGAGCTGTTTTTT. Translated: CASSLTGDPGELFF.

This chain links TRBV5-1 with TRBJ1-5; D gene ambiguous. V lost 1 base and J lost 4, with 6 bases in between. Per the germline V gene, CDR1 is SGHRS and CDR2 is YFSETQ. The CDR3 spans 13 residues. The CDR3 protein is CASSLFQNQPQHF. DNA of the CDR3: TGCGCCAGCAGCTTGTTCCAGAATCAGCCCCAGCATTTT.

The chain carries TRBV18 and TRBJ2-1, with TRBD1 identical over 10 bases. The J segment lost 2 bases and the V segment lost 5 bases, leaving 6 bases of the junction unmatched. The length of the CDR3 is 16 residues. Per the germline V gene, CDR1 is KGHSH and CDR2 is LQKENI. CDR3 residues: CASSTLGTGAYNEQFF. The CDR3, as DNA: TGTGCCAGCTCAACCCTTGGGACAGGGGCCTACAATGAGCAGTTCTTC.

In DNA form, the CDR3 reads TGTGCCAGCTCACCCCAGGCCTACGAGCAGTACTTC. Residues: CASSPQAYEQYF. This chain links TRBV18 with TRBJ2-7; unclear D gene. The germline V gene has CDR1 KGHSH and CDR2 LQKENI. The CDR3 runs to 12 residues. V was shortened by 3 bases and J by 2 bases, with 5 bases between the two germline ends.

The CDR3 region has the DNA TGTGCCAGCAGCCTCTACAGGGGGCTGGGTGGCTACACCTTC. The encoded protein is CASSLYRGLGGYTF. The chain joins TRBV7-2 to TRBJ1-2; 9 bases are a match to TRBD1. The trim removed 5 bases at V and 7 bases at J, leaving 8 bases unmatched. This CDR3 is 14 amino acids long. Germline values: CDR1 SGHTA, CDR2 FQGNSA.

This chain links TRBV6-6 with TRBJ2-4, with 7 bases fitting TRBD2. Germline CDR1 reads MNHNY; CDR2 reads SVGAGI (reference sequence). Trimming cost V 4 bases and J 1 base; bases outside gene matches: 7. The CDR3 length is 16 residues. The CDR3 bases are TGTGCCAGCAGTTCTCCGGGGGGAGTGGCCAAAAACATTCAGTACTTC. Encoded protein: CASSSPGGVAKNIQYF.

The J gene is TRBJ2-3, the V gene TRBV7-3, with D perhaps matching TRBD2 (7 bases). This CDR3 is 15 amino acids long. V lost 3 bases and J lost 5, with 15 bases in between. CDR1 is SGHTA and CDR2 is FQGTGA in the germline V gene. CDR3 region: CASSFGGGRGDTQYF. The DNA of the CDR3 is TGTGCCAGCAGCTTCGGCGGGGGCCGGGGAGATACGCAGTATTTT.

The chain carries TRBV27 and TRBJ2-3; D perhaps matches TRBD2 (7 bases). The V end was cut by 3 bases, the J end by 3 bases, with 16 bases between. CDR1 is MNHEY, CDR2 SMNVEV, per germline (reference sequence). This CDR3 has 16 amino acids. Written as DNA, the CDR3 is TGTGCCAGCAGTTTTGTTGGGGGGGGGCGAACAGATACGCAGTATTTT. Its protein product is CASSFVGGGRTDTQYF.

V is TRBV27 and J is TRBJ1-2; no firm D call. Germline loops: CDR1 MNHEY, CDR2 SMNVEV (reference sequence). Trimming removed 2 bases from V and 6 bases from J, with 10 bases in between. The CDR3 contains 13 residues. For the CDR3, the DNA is TGTGCCAGCAGTTTAGATCCTCGCGATGGCTACACCTTC. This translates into CASSLDPRDGYTF.

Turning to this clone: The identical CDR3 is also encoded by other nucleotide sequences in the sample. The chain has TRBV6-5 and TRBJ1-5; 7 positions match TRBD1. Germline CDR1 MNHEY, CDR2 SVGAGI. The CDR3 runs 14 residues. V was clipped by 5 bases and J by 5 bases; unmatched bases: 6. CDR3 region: CASSKQGRDQPQHF. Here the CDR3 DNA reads TGTGCCAGCAGTAAACAGGGGCGGGATCAGCCCCAGCATTTT.

The CDR3 reads CASSLQGGAFSYEQYF. CDR3 bases: TGCGCCAGCAGCCTCCAAGGAGGGGCGTTCTCCTACGAGCAGTACTTC. The rearrangement uses TRBV5-1 and TRBJ2-7; a weak D match, TRBD2 (6 bases). V was trimmed by 4 bases and J by 0 bases, leaving 17 bases between them. Germline lookup yields CDR1 SGHRS and CDR2 YFSETQ. The CDR3 extends over 16 amino acids. Full variable domain (rest looked up from reference TRBV5-1 and TRBJ2-7): KAGVTQTPRYLIKTRGQQVTLSCSPISGHRSVSWYQQTPGQGLQFLFEYFSETQRNKGNFPGRFSGRQFSNSRSEMNVSTLELGDSALYLCASSLQGGAFSYEQYFGPGTRLTVT.

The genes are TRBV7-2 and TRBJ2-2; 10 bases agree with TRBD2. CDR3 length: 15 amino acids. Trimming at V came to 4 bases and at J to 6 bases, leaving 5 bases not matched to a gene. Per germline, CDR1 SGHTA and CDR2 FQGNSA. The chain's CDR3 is CASSYSGGAAGELFF. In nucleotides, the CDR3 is TGTGCCAGCAGCTACAGCGGGGGGGCGGCCGGGGAGCTGTTTTTT.

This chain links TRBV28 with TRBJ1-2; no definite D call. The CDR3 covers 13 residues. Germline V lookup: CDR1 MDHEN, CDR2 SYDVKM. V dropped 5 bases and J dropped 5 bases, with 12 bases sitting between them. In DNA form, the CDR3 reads TGTGCCAGCAGTCCTTTCGTTCAGTATGGCTACACCTTC. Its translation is CASSPFVQYGYTF.

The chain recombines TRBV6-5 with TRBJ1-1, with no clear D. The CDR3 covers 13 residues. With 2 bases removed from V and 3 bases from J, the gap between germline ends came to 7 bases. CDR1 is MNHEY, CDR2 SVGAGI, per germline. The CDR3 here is CASSYGLYTEAFF. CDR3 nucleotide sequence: TGTGCCAGCAGTTACGGGCTGTACACTGAAGCTTTCTTT.

As DNA, the CDR3 is TGTGCCAGCAGCGAGGGGGAAGAGACCCAGTACTTC. Residues: CASSEGEETQYF. The genes are TRBV9 and TRBJ2-5; perhaps TRBD1 as D (6 bases). The CDR3 contains 12 residues. Trimming removed 3 bases at V and 3 bases at J, with 6 bases between. Germline CDR1 is SGDLS and CDR2 is YYNGEE.

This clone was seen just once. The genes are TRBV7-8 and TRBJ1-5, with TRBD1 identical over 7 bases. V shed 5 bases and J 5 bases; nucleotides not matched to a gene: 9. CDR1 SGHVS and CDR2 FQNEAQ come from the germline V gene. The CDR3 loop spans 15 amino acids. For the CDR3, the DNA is TGTGCCAGCAGCAGACAGGGACAGAACTATCAGCCCCAGCATTTT. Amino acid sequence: CASSRQGQNYQPQHF.

The CDR3 sequence: CASSLEQAIDTQYF. The CDR3 DNA reads TGCGCCAGCAGCTTGGAACAGGCCATAGATACGCAGTATTTT. V is TRBV5-1 and J is TRBJ2-3, with D perhaps matching TRBD1 (5 bases). The V gene lost 0 bases and the J gene lost 5 bases, with 10 bases spanning the gap. The CDR3 sequence is 14 residues long. From germline, CDR1 is SGHRS and CDR2 YFSETQ.

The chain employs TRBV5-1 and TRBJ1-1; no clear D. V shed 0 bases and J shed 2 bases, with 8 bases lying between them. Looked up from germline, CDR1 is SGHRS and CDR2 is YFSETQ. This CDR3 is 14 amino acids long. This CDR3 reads CASSLGSGNTEAFF. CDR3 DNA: TGCGCCAGCAGCTTGGGGAGCGGAAACACTGAAGCTTTCTTT.

The CDR3 spells CASSHGQSDTQYF. CDR3 bases: TGCGCCAGCAGCCATGGACAGTCAGATACGCAGTATTTT. The chain is built from TRBV5-1 and TRBJ2-3; possible D gene TRBD1, 6 bases. The CDR3 is 13 amino acids. Trimming left V 4 bases short and J 4 bases short, with 10 bases between. Per germline, CDR1 SGHRS and CDR2 YFSETQ.

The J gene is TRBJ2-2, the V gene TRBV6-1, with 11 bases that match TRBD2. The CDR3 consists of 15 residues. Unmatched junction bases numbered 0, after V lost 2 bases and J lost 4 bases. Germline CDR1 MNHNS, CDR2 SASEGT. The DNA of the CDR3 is TGTGCCAGCAGTGAACTAGCGGGGGGCACCGGGGAGCTGTTTTTT. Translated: CASSELAGGTGELFF.

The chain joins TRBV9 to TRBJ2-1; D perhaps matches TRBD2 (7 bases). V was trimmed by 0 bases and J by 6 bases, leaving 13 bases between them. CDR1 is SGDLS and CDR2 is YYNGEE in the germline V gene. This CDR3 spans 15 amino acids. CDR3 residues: CASSVVGGGRNEQFF. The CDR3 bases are TGTGCCAGCAGCGTAGTGGGGGGGGGCCGCAATGAGCAGTTCTTC.

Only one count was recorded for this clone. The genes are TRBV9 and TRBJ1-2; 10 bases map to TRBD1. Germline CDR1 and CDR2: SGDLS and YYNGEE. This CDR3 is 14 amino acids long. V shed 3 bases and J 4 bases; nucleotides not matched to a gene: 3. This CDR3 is CASSDRDRGYGYTF. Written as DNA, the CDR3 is TGTGCCAGCAGCGACCGGGACAGGGGCTATGGCTACACCTTC.

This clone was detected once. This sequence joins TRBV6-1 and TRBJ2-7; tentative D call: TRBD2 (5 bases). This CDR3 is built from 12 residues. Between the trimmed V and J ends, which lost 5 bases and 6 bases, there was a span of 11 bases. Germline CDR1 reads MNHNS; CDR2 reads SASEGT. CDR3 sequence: CASSSRGSEQYF. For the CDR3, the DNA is TGTGCCAGCAGTTCTCGGGGTAGCGAGCAGTACTTC.

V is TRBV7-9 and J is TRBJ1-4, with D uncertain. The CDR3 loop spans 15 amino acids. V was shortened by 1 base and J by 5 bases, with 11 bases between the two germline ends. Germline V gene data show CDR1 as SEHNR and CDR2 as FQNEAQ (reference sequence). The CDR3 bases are TGTGCCAGCAGCTTAGGCGGGGATCGCAATGAAAAACTGTTTTTT. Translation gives CASSLGGDRNEKLFF.

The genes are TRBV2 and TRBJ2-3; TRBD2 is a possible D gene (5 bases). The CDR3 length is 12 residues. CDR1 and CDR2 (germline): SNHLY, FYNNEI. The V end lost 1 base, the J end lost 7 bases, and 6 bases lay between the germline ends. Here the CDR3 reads CASSEGEYTQYF. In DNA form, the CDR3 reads TGTGCCAGCAGTGAAGGGGAGTATACGCAGTATTTT.

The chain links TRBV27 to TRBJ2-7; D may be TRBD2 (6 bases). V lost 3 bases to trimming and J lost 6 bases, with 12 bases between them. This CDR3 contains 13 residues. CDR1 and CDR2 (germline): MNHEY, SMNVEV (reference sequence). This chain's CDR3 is CASSFTVGGEQYF. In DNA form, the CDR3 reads TGTGCCAGCAGTTTTACCGTCGGGGGCGAGCAGTACTTC.

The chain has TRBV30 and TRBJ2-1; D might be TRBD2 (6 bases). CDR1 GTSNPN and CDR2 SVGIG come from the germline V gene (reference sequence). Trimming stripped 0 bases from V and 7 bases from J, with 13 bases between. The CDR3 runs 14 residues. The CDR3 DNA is TGTGCCTGGAGTGTACTCAATGGGGGGAATGAGCAGTTCTTC. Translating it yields CAWSVLNGGNEQFF.